This T cell receptor beta chain comes out of a study of regulatory T cells in long-lasting Graves disease. Study-level points and caveats: TRBV28, TRBJ1-2 and TRBJ2-5 emerged as the favored segments in persistent disease.

V lost 5 bases and J 7 bases, leaving 18 bases between the germline ends. Germline CDR1 reads DFQATT; CDR2 reads SNEGSKA (reference sequence). This CDR3 spans 14 amino acids. Time point meaning: newly diagnosed GD, antithyroid drugs for less than 3 months. The TCR library was prepared using RNA isolated from PBMCs. Peripheral blood, Nine milliliters per patient, was collected in EDTA tubes. In building TCR beta libraries, iRepertoire HTBI primers were used together with Arm-PCR of CDR3 regions. Source study methods: Samples collectively showed more than 55 TRBV and approximately 13 TRBJ segments. TCRdb used MiXCR to reprocess the multiplex PCR reads, holding one entry per CDR3 protein. In this record, the V and J calls reflect TCRdb's handling and not the investigators' own analysis. The data contain more than 450,000 distinct CDR3 sequences, around 13% of them singletons. This clonotype was seen many times. What it binds is unknown.

The data were also submitted as part of a second study, on T cells in Graves' hyperthyroidism and ophthalmopathy. From that paper: RT-PCR in the first round (using the HTBI primer set) targeted the TCR CDR3.

Sequenced here: peripheral blood mononuclear cells (PBMCs), sampled at new diagnosis, from a patient treated with antithyroid drugs. This sequence originates from a woman in her twenties or thirties with Graves disease. The rearrangement uses TRBV20-1 and TRBJ2-1; possibly TRBD2 for D (6 bases). The CDR3 reads CSAVSGTTRNEQFF. The CDR3 DNA reads TGCAGTGCTGTTAGCGGTACGACCCGAAATGAGCAGTTCTTC.